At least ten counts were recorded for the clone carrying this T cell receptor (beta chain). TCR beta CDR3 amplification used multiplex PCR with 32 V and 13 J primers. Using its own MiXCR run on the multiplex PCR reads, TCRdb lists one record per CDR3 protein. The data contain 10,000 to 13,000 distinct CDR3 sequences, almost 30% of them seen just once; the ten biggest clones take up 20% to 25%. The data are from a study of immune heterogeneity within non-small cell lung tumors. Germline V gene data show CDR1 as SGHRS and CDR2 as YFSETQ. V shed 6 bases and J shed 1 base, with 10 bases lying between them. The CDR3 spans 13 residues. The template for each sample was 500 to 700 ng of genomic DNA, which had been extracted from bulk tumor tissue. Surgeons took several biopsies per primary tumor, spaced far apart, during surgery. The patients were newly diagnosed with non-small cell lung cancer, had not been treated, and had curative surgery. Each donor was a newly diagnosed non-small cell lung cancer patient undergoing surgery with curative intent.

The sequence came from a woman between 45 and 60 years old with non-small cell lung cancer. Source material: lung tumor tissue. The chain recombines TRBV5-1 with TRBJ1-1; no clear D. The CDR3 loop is CASKEGSNTEAFF. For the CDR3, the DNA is TGCGCCAGCAAGGAGGGTTCGAACACTGAAGCTTTCTTT.